These 17 T cell receptor beta chains share one sample of origin, sequenced in a study of T cells in Graves' hyperthyroidism and ophthalmopathy. RNA transcripts served as the template for amplifying TCR beta CDR3 regions. Initially, a first-round RT-PCR of the TCR CDR3 employed the HTBI primer set. TCRdb re-derived calls from the multiplex PCR reads in MiXCR, one entry per CDR3 protein. Of about 680,000 distinct CDR3 sequences listed, about 35% are singletons. The sequenced sample was blood. The receptor source for this set is a middle-aged woman with Graves' hyperthyroidism.

This clonotype was seen only a few times. Its ends do not fully match the called genes, so a read error is possible. The V and J genes are TRBV7-2 and TRBJ2-2; no firm D call. Germline V gene sequence: CDR1 SGHTA, CDR2 FQGNSA. The CDR3 is 15 amino acids. The CDR3 region has the DNA TGTGCCAGCAGTTTAGTCAGCACGAACACCGGGGAGCTGTTTTTT. This gives the protein CASSLVSTNTGELFF.

The chain carries TRBV7-9 and TRBJ2-5; D is possibly TRBD1 (8 bases). Germline V gene sequence: CDR1 SEHNR, CDR2 FQNEAQ (reference sequence). This CDR3 is 14 amino acids long. Trimming removed 5 bases from V and 7 bases from J, with 17 bases in between. The CDR3 DNA is TGTGCCAGCAGCCCGCAGGGGGCGGGGGTGACCCAGTACTTC. It translates to CASSPQGAGVTQYF.

This clonotype was observed many times. The rearrangement joins TRBV2 to TRBJ1-3; D unclear. Germline assignment: CDR1 SNHLY and CDR2 FYNNEI. V lost 6 bases, J lost 4 bases, and 7 bases lay in between. The CDR3 covers 12 residues. The CDR3 loop reads CASRVFGNTIYF. The CDR3 DNA reads TGTGCCAGCAGGGTTTTCGGAAACACCATATATTTT.

This clonotype was seen only a few times. CDR3: CASRTTGDTEAFF. In DNA form, the CDR3 reads TGTGCCAGTAGGACCACAGGGGACACTGAAGCTTTCTTT. The chain recombines TRBV19 with TRBJ1-1, with 7 bases that match TRBD1. The CDR3 loop spans 13 amino acids. After removal of 6 bases from V and 3 bases from J, the junction contained 4 bases not matched to a gene. Germline CDR1 reads LNHDA; CDR2 reads SQIVND (reference sequence).

This clonotype appeared a single time. This sequence joins TRBV20-1 and TRBJ2-5, with 9 positions matching TRBD2. The germline gives CDR1 DFQATT, CDR2 SNEGSKA (reference sequence). The length of the CDR3 is 15 residues. Trimming took 4 bases from V and 4 from J; bases not matched to a gene: 10. In nucleotides, the CDR3 is TGCAGTGCTATGGGGCTAGCGGGGTGGAGAGAGACCCAGTACTTC. Its translation is CSAMGLAGWRETQYF.

Note on this clonotype: A much larger clone differs by one base, so this may be a read error. The V gene is TRBV5-4, the J gene TRBJ1-2; D call uncertain. The CDR3 runs 12 residues. In germline, CDR1 is SGHNT, CDR2 YYREEE (reference sequence). Trimming stripped 4 bases from V and 5 bases from J, with 9 bases between. CDR3 region: CASSVGRYGYTF. CDR3 DNA: TGTGCCAGCAGCGTGGGCCGGTATGGCTACACCTTC.

Comment on this clonotype: One end of the junction does not line up with germline, which may come from a read error. The chain uses TRBV19 and TRBJ2-6; D may be TRBD1 (6 bases). From germline, CDR1 is LNHDA and CDR2 SQIVND (reference sequence). This CDR3 has 14 residues. CDR3 DNA: TGTGCCAGTAGTTGGGGCGAAACAGGGAACACTGAAGCTTTC. This gives the protein CASSWGETGNTEAF.

The table lists this clonotype with many counts. V is TRBV4-3 and J is TRBJ2-7, with D possibly matching TRBD2 (6 bases). This CDR3 is 15 amino acids long. Germline V gene sequence: CDR1 LGHNA, CDR2 YSLEER. Trimming pared 3 bases from V and 6 bases from J, leaving 18 bases between. The CDR3: CASSHDRLGTGEQYF. CDR3 DNA: TGCGCCAGCAGCCATGACCGACTTGGGACTGGCGAGCAGTACTTC.

This clonotype was detected once. The CDR3 sequence: CASSEIAYEQYF. DNA of the CDR3: TGTGCCAGCAGTGAGATCGCATACGAGCAGTACTTC. The chain joins TRBV6-2 or TRBV6-3 to TRBJ2-7, with D uncertain. V dropped 5 bases and J dropped 4 bases, with 9 bases sitting between them. CDR1 and CDR2 (germline): MNHEY, SVGEGT. The CDR3 runs to 12 residues.

The table lists this clonotype with a count of one. DNA for the CDR3: TGTGCCAGTAGTATAGCCGGGACGCAGAGCTCCTACGAGCAGTACTTC. Encoded protein: CASSIAGTQSSYEQYF. V is TRBV19 and J is TRBJ2-7, with D possibly being TRBD1 or TRBD2 (5 bases each). The germline V gene encodes CDR1 LNHDA and CDR2 SQIVND (reference sequence). Trimming stripped 1 base from V and 0 bases from J, with 13 bases between. The CDR3 totals 16 residues.

This chain uses TRBV29-1 with TRBJ2-6; D is unclear. Germline lookup yields CDR1 SQVTM and CDR2 ANQGSEA. The V gene lost 6 bases and the J gene lost 2 bases, with 5 bases spanning the gap. The CDR3 loop spans 12 amino acids. CDR3 amino acids: CSVVPGANVLTF. DNA for the CDR3: TGCAGCGTCGTACCTGGGGCCAACGTCCTGACTTTC.

The rearrangement uses TRBV10-2 and TRBJ1-1; D perhaps matches TRBD1 (5 bases). Trimming took off 5 bases at V and 1 base at J, with 14 bases between the two ends. Germline V CDR1 and CDR2: WSHSY, SAAADI. This CDR3 is 15 amino acids long. The chain's CDR3 is CASSKLAGGNTEAFF. As DNA, the CDR3 is TGCGCCAGCAGTAAACTAGCGGGGGGGAACACTGAAGCTTTCTTT.

The chain uses TRBV15 and TRBJ1-4; D is perhaps TRBD1 (5 bases). V lost 0 bases and J lost 6, with 8 bases in between. CDR3 length: 14 residues. The germline gives CDR1 LNHNV, CDR2 YYDKDF (reference sequence). The CDR3 DNA sequence: TGTGCCACCAGCAGAGAAGGGGCTGATGAAAAACTGTTTTTT. Amino acids: CATSREGADEKLFF.

This clonotype was seen once. The chain couples TRBV11-1 to TRBJ2-7; 12 bases agree with TRBD1. Germline CDR1 and CDR2: SGHAT and FQDESV (reference sequence). The CDR3 spans 16 residues. Germline trimming cut 5 bases from V and 9 bases from J; bases unmatched to any gene: 14. This CDR3 is CASSPQTGTGGGVQYF. The CDR3 coding sequence is TGTGCCAGCAGCCCCCAGACCGGGACAGGGGGCGGCGTGCAGTACTTC.

V is TRBV2 and J is TRBJ2-7; TRBD2 is a possible D gene (5 bases). The germline gives CDR1 SNHLY, CDR2 FYNNEI. Trimming removed 6 bases at V and 2 bases at J, with 8 bases between. The CDR3 is 12 residues long. This CDR3 reads CASRLATYEQYF. CDR3 bases: TGTGCCAGCAGGCTAGCAACCTACGAGCAGTACTTC.

This sequence joins TRBV2 and TRBJ2-6; D unresolved. Germline assignment: CDR1 SNHLY and CDR2 FYNNEI. The length of the CDR3 is 14 residues. V lost 8 bases and J lost 2, with 10 bases in between. The CDR3 nucleotides are TGTGCCAGCCGGGCCTCCACTGGGGCCAACGTCCTGACTTTC. Translated, it gives CASRASTGANVLTF.

Ten or more counts support this clonotype. The rearrangement links TRBV6-4 to TRBJ1-6; TRBD1 is a possible D gene (6 bases). V was clipped by 6 bases and J by 7 bases, with 16 bases between them. Germline V gene lookup returns CDR1 MRHNA and CDR2 SNTAGT. This CDR3 has 15 residues. The DNA of the CDR3 is TGTGCCAGCAGAGAGAAGGGACAATACAATTCACCCCTCCACTTT. Its translation: CASREKGQYNSPLHF.